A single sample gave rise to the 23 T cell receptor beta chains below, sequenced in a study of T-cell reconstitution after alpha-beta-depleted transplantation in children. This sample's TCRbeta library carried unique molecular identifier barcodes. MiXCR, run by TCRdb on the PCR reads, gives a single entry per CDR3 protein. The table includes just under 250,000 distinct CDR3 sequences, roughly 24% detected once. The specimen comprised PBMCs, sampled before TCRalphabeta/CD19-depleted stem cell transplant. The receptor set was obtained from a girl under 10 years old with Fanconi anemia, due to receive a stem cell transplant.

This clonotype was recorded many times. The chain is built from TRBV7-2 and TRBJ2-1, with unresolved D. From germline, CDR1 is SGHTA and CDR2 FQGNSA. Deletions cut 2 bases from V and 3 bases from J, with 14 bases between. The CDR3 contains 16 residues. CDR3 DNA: TGTGCCAGCAGCTTAAATCATCTGTATAGCTACAATGAGCAGTTCTTC. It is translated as CASSLNHLYSYNEQFF.

The DNA of the CDR3 is TGCAGTGCTAGAGATCCGAGAACCGAACGTGGGAACACTGAAGCTTTCTTT. Residues: CSARDPRTERGNTEAFF. The chain carries TRBV20-1 and TRBJ1-1, with unresolved D. From germline, CDR1 is DFQATT and CDR2 SNEGSKA (reference sequence). The V and J ends lost 0 bases and 1 base respectively, with 18 bases between them. The CDR3 is 17 amino acids.

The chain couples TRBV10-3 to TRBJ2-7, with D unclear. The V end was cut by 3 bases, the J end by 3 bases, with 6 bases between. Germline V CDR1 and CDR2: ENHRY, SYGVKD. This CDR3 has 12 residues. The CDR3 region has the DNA TGTGCCATCAGTGAATCGTTCTACGAGCAGTACTTC. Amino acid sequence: CAISESFYEQYF.

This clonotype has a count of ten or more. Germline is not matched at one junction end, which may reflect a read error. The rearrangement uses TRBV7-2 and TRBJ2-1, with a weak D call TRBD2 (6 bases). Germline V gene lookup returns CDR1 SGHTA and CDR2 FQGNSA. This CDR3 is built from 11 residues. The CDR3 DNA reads TGTGCCAGCAGCTTATGGGGGGTCCCGTGTTTC. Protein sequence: CASSLWGVPCF.

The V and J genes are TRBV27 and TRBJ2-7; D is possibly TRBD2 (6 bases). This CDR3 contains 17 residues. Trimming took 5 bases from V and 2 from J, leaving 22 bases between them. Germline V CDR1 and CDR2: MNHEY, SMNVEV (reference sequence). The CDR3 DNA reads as TGTGCCAGCAGTCCCACCAGCCCCGGACTACCGACCTACGAGCAGTACTTC. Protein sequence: CASSPTSPGLPTYEQYF.

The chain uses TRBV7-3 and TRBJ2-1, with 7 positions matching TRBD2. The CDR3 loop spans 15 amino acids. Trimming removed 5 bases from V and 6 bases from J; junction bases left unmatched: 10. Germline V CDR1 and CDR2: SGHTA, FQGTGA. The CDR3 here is CASSISGSPLNEQFF. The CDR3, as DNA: TGTGCCAGCAGCATTAGCGGGTCCCCCCTCAATGAGCAGTTCTTC.

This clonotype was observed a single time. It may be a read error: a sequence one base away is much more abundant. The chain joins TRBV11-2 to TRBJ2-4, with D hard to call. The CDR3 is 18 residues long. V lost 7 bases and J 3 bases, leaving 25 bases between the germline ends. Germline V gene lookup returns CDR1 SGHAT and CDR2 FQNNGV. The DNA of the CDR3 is TGTGCCAGCATCCCCAATTCCTTACTCCTGAGAGGCAAAAACATTCAGTACTTC. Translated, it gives CASIPNSLLLRGKNIQYF.

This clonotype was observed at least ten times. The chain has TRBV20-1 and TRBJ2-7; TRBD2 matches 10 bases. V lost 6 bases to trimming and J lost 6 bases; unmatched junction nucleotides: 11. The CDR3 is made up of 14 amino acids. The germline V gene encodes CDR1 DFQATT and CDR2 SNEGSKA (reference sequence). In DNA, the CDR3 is TGCAGTGCCAAAGGGGTAGCGGGAGGACGCGAGCAGTACTTC. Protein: CSAKGVAGGREQYF.

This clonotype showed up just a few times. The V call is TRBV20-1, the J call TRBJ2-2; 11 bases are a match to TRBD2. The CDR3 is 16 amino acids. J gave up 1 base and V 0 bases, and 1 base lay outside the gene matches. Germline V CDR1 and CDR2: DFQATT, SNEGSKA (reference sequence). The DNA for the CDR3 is TGCAGTGCTAGAGACGGGACTAGCGGGAACACCGGGGAGCTGTTTTTT. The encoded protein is CSARDGTSGNTGELFF.

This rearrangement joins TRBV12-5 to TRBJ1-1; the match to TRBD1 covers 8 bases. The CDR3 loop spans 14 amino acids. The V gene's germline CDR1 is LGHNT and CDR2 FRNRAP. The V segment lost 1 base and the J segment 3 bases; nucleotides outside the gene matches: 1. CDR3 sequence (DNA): TGTGCTAGTGGTTTGGACAGGGGGTACACTGAAGCTTTCTTT. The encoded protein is CASGLDRGYTEAFF.

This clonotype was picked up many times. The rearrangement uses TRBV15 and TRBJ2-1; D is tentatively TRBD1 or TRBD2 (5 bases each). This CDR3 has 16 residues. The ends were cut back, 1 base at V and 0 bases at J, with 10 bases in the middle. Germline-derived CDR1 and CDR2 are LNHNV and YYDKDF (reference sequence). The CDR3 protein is CATSRAVGVSYNEQFF. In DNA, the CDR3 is TGTGCCACCAGCAGAGCCGTGGGGGTCTCCTACAATGAGCAGTTCTTC.

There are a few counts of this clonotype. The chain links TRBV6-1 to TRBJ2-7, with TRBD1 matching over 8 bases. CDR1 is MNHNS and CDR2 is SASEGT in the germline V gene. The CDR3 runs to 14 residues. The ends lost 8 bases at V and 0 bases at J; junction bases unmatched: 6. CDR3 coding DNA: TGTGCCAGCTCCCTGGACAGGGCCTCCTACGAGCAGTACTTC. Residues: CASSLDRASYEQYF.

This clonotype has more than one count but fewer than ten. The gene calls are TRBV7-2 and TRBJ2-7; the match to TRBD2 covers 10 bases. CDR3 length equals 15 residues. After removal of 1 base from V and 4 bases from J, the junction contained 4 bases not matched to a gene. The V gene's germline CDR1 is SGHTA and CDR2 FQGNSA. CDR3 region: CASSLERGGRYEQYF. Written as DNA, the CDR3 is TGTGCCAGCAGCTTAGAGCGGGGGGGCCGTTACGAGCAGTACTTC. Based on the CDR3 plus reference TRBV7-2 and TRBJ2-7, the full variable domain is GAGVSQSPSNKVTEKGKDVELRCDPISGHTALYWYRQSLGQGLEFLIYFQGNSAPDKSGLPSDRFSAERTGGSVSTLTIQRTQQEDSAVYLCASSLERGGRYEQYFGPGTRLTVT.

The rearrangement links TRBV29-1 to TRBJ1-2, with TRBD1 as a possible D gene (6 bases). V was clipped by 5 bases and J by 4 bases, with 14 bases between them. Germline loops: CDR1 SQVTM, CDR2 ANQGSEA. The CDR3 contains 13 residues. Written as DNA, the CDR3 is TGCAGCGTTTATCCAGGGGTTGCCTATGGCTACACCTTC. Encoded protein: CSVYPGVAYGYTF.

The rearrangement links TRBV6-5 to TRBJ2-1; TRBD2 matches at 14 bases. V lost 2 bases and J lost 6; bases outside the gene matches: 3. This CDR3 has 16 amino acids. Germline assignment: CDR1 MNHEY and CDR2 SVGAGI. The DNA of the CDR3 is TGTGCCAGCAGTTACGCTGGACTAGCGGGGGGCAATGAGCAGTTCTTC. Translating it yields CASSYAGLAGGNEQFF.

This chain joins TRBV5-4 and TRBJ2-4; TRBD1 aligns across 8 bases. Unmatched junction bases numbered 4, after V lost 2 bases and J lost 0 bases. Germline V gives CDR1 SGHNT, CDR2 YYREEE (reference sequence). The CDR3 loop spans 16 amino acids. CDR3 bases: TGTGCCAGCAGCTTAGGACAGGGAAGAGCCAAAAACATTCAGTACTTC. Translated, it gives CASSLGQGRAKNIQYF.

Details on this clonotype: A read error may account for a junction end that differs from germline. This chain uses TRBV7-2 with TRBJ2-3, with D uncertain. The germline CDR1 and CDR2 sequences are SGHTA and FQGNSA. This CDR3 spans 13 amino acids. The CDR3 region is CASRFPGTDTQYF. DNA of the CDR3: TGTGCCAGCCGCTTCCCGGGCACAGATACGCAGTATTTT.

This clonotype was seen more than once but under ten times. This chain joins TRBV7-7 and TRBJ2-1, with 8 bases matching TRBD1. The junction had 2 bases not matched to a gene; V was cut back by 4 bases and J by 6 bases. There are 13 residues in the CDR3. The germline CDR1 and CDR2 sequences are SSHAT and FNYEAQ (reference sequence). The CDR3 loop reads CASSSDRGNEQFF. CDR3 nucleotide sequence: TGTGCCAGCAGCTCCGACAGGGGCAATGAGCAGTTCTTC. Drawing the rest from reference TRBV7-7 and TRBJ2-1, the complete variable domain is GAGVSQSPRYKVTKRGQDVTLRCDPISSHATLYWYQQALGQGPEFLTYFNYEAQPDKSGLPSDRFSAERPEGSISTLTIQRTEQRDSAMYRCASSSDRGNEQFFGPGTRLTVL.

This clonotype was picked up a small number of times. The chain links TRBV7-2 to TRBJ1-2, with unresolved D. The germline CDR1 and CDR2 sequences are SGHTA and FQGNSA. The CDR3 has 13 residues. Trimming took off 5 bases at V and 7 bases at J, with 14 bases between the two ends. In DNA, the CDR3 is TGTGCCAGCAGCCTCCAAAGAAAAGGTGGCTACACCTTC. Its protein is CASSLQRKGGYTF.

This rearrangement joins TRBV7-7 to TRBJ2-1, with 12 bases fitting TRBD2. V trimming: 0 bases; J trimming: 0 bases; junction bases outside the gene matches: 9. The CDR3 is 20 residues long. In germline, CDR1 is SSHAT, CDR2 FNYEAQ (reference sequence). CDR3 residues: CASSLAVTSGRTSSYNEQFF. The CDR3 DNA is TGTGCCAGCAGCTTAGCCGTGACTAGCGGGAGAACCTCCTCCTACAATGAGCAGTTCTTC. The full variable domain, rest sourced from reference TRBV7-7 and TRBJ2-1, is GAGVSQSPRYKVTKRGQDVTLRCDPISSHATLYWYQQALGQGPEFLTYFNYEAQPDKSGLPSDRFSAERPEGSISTLTIQRTEQRDSAMYRCASSLAVTSGRTSSYNEQFFGPGTRLTVL.

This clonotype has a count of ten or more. The CDR3 DNA follows: TGTGCCAGCACCGGGACTAGCGGGGGATCCGAGCAGTTCTTC. Its translation: CASTGTSGGSEQFF. The chain carries TRBV12-3 or TRBV12-4 and TRBJ2-1, with TRBD2 identical over 14 bases. The V gene end was trimmed by 7 bases and the J gene end by 10 bases; junction bases not matched to a gene: 6. The length of the CDR3 is 14 residues.

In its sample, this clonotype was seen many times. This chain's CDR3 is CASSSKTRPLNTGELFF. The CDR3 DNA follows: TGTGCCAGCAGTTCCAAGACTAGACCGTTGAACACCGGGGAGCTGTTTTTT. The chain uses TRBV12-3 or TRBV12-4 and TRBJ2-2, with D tentatively TRBD2 (6 bases). Trimming stripped 4 bases from V and 1 base from J, with 16 bases between. This CDR3 region has 17 residues.

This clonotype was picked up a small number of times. The CDR3 sequence is CASRSGGAYEQYF. CDR3 coding DNA: TGTGCCAGCAGGTCAGGGGGCGCCTACGAGCAGTACTTC. V gene TRBV13 combines with J gene TRBJ2-7, with 8 bases aligning to TRBD1. Germline values: CDR1 PRHDT, CDR2 FYEKMQ (reference sequence). CDR3 length: 13 residues. The J segment lost 2 bases and the V segment lost 6 bases, leaving 3 bases of the junction unmatched.